This T cell receptor (beta chain) comes out of a study of human T cells and chemical hapten exposure. Time point: pre-sensitization, week 0. Treatment described: therapeutic diphenylcyclopropenone sensitization with weekly scalp DPC. The CDR3 is 13 amino acids. Germline lookup yields CDR1 KGHDR and CDR2 SFDVKD. V lost 9 bases, J lost 7 bases, and 8 bases stayed unmatched. MiXCR was run by TCRdb on the RACE reads, yielding one entry per CDR3 protein. In the table there are about 89,000 distinct CDR3 sequences, under 14% of which are singletons. The sample in question was whole blood, obtained in connection with sensitization to the hapten diphenylcyclopropenone (DPC). The receptor comes from a woman aged 55-75 years with alopecia areata. Some clones in this sample may be carry-over from other donors' samples. The V and J genes are TRBV24-1 and TRBJ2-1, with 7 bases lining up with TRBD2. CDR3 in amino acids: CATGGLKRNEQFF. The CDR3 DNA reads TGTGCCACCGGGGGACTAAAGAGGAATGAGCAGTTCTTC.